What follows is one TCR beta chain and its context. Original handling: The assay estimated nucleated cells by amplifying reference gene primers. The assay was immunoSEQ multiplex PCR, and TCRdb's table has in-frame clones only and misses some. V, J and clone size derive from that table, while D and trimming were established from the DNA sequence. The sample carries 240,000 or so clones, roughly 87% recorded once. This entry comes from a study of blood T cell repertoires in COVID-19. At the level of the study: In each case, the material was cDNA or gDNA derived from T cells, B-cell-depleted T cells, or PBMCs.

This CDR3 has 14 amino acids. CDR1 and CDR2 from the germline V gene are SQVTM and ANQGSEA. Deletions cut 7 bases from V and 2 bases from J, with 15 bases between. The specimen was peripheral blood. The chain is built from TRBV29-1 and TRBJ2-1, with D possibly matching TRBD2 (6 bases). The receptor's source is a man between 60 and 75 years old who had recovered from COVID-19. The CDR3 region is CSGTGTLPYNEQFF. Here the CDR3 DNA reads TGCAGCGGTACCGGGACTTTACCCTACAATGAGCAGTTCTTC.